This T cell receptor (beta chain) came from a study of shared clonotypes between healthy human individuals. The study's findings and limits: Sample collection involved blood only; tissue repertoires are likely different. When naive CD4 clonotypes were compared across a handful of donors, about 5% were shared.

Germline CDR1 reads LNHDA; CDR2 reads SQIVND (reference sequence). CDR3 length: 14 amino acids. V gave up 7 bases and J gave up 1 base; unmatched junction bases: 5. The assay was immunoSEQ multiplex PCR, and TCRdb's table has in-frame clones only and misses some. This sample has 2 million to 2.5 million clones, with approximately 94% found just once. Healthy HIV-negative adults with no recent acute infections or vaccinations were recruited as donors. From CD4+ cells came CD45RA+ naive and CD45RA-negative memory subsets. A remark on this clone: What it recognizes is unknown. Distinct nucleotide sequences in the sample also encode this CDR3.

The clonotype originates from a man aged 18-30 years in good health. Some clones in this sample may be carry-over from other donors' samples. This rearrangement joins TRBV19 to TRBJ1-1, with 8 bases matching TRBD1. Material for sequencing was naive CD4+ T cells from PBMCs. This sample's subset: CD45RA+ positively selected. The CDR3 sequence is CASNPTGENTEAFF. The CDR3 DNA is TGTGCCAGTAACCCGACAGGGGAGAACACTGAAGCTTTCTTT.